These 23 T cell receptor beta chains were sequenced from one sample in a study of response to subunit inactivated influenza vaccine. Each CDR3 protein gets one entry after TCRdb re-called the RT-PCR reads with MiXCR. The repertoire holds some 200,000 distinct CDR3 sequences, with more than 10% as singletons. The data also belong to a second study, concerning T cells expressing NK-cell markers. That work adds: Synthesis of TCR beta cDNA relied on 5'RACE template switching carrying UMIs.

This material consisted of CD8+ T cells sorted from PBMCs, taken 11 to 12 days after vaccination. These receptors all stem from a man aged 45-60 years who received an inactivated influenza vaccine.

The gene calls are TRBV9 and TRBJ1-6; 8 nucleotides line up with TRBD1. The junction had 10 bases not matched to a gene; V was cut back by 4 bases and J by 10 bases. Germline loops: CDR1 SGDLS, CDR2 YYNGEE. The CDR3 is 15 amino acids. The DNA for the CDR3 is TGTGCCAGCAGCCCTGTCGGGACAGGTCACTCACCCCTCCACTTT. Translating gives CASSPVGTGHSPLHF.

The chain combines TRBV29-1 with TRBJ2-5; D is ambiguous. V was shortened by 6 bases and J by 4 bases, with 15 bases between the two germline ends. CDR1 is SQVTM and CDR2 is ANQGSEA in the germline V gene. This CDR3 has 13 residues. The CDR3 reads CSVWGEAGETQYF. In DNA, the CDR3 is TGCAGCGTGTGGGGTGAGGCTGGAGAGACCCAGTACTTC.

The chain uses TRBV7-2 and TRBJ2-2; TRBD2 aligns across 10 bases. CDR1 is SGHTA and CDR2 is FQGNSA in the germline V gene. Germline trimming cut 4 bases from V and 10 bases from J; bases unmatched to any gene: 12. The CDR3 spans 16 residues. The CDR3 bases are TGTGCCAGCAGCTCCCTAGGTAGCGGGGGGATAACGGAGCTGTTTTTT. It translates to CASSSLGSGGITELFF.

CDR3 region: CASSRTQVLMNTEAFF. CDR3 sequence (DNA): TGTGCCAGCAGCCGAACCCAGGTCCTCATGAACACTGAAGCTTTCTTT. The V call is TRBV7-9, the J call TRBJ1-1; D unclear. Germline-derived CDR1 and CDR2 are SEHNR and FQNEAQ (reference sequence). This CDR3 region has 16 residues. Trimming took 5 bases from V and 0 from J, leaving 16 bases between them.

The rearrangement links TRBV2 to TRBJ2-2, with D tentatively TRBD1 or TRBD2 (6 bases each). This CDR3 comprises 13 residues. Germline CDR1 SNHLY, CDR2 FYNNEI. The CDR3 nucleotides are TGTGCAGGACAGACTAGTAACACCGGGGAGCTGTTTTTT. Translating gives CAGQTSNTGELFF. Based on the CDR3 plus reference TRBV2 and TRBJ2-2, the full variable domain is EPEVTQTPSHQVTQMGQEVILRCVPISNHLYFYWYRQILGQKVEFLVSFYNNEISEKSEIFDDQFSVERPDGSNFTLKIRSTKLEDSAMYFCAGQTSNTGELFFGEGSRLTVL.

Only one count was recorded for this clonotype. The chain recombines TRBV4-1 with TRBJ2-7; D is undetermined. Germline V gene data show CDR1 as MGHRA and CDR2 as YSYEKL. V was trimmed by 1 base and J by 0 bases, leaving 7 bases between them. CDR3 length: 14 amino acids. As DNA, the CDR3 is TGCGCCAGCAGCCAAGGAACCAACTCCTACGAGCAGTACTTC. This sequence encodes CASSQGTNSYEQYF.

This clonotype was recorded at least ten times. The chain combines TRBV28 with TRBJ2-3; D is unclear. The CDR3 length is 15 residues. Per germline, CDR1 MDHEN and CDR2 SYDVKM. Trimming took off 2 bases at V and 0 bases at J, with 9 bases between the two ends. The CDR3 sequence: CASSLALDSTDTQYF. As DNA, the CDR3 is TGTGCCAGCAGTTTAGCGCTCGATAGCACAGATACGCAGTATTTT.

The table lists this clonotype with a few counts. The chain is built from TRBV7-9 and TRBJ2-1; possibly TRBD2 for D (6 bases). Germline V gene sequence: CDR1 SEHNR, CDR2 FQNEAQ (reference sequence). Between the trimmed V and J ends, which lost 4 bases and 10 bases, there was a span of 20 bases. CDR3 length: 15 amino acids. The CDR3 bases are TGTGCCAGCAGCTCCCGGATCCTGACTAGTTGGGAGCAGTTCTTC. Amino acid sequence: CASSSRILTSWEQFF.

The chain uses TRBV7-8 and TRBJ2-1; D is perhaps TRBD1 (7 bases). There are 16 residues in the CDR3. CDR1 SGHVS and CDR2 FQNEAQ come from the germline V gene. The ends were cut back, 1 base at V and 4 bases at J, with 14 bases in the middle. The DNA for the CDR3 is TGTGCCAGCAGCTTAGGAGGCGGGACAGTGTACAATGAGCAGTTCTTC. This gives the protein CASSLGGGTVYNEQFF.

This clonotype has more than one count but fewer than ten. The J gene is TRBJ2-5, the V gene TRBV12-3 or TRBV12-4, with TRBD2 identical over 11 bases. V trimming: 6 bases; J trimming: 3 bases; junction bases outside the gene matches: 6. The CDR3 length is 15 residues. DNA for the CDR3: TGTGCCAGCAGGCGTACTAGCGGGAGAGAAGAGACCCAGTACTTC. Translation: CASRRTSGREETQYF.

This chain connects TRBV20-1 to TRBJ2-7; 7 bases are a match to TRBD1. This CDR3 region has 16 residues. Looked up from germline, CDR1 is DFQATT and CDR2 is SNEGSKA (reference sequence). V lost 0 bases to trimming and J lost 2 bases; unmatched junction nucleotides: 10. In DNA, the CDR3 is TGCAGTGCTAGAGATCTATTGGGACAGAAAGCCTACGAGCAGTACTTC. This translates into CSARDLLGQKAYEQYF.

V gene TRBV6-2 or TRBV6-3 combines with J gene TRBJ1-5; weak D call: TRBD1 (6 bases). Trimming pared 1 base from V and 0 bases from J, leaving 13 bases between. Germline V gene sequence: CDR1 MNHEY, CDR2 SVGEGT. The CDR3 length is 17 residues. The CDR3 reads CASSYFGTSFSNQPQHF. The CDR3, as DNA: TGTGCCAGCAGTTACTTTGGGACATCTTTTAGCAATCAGCCCCAGCATTTT.

This clonotype was observed at least ten times. This sequence joins TRBV6-5 and TRBJ2-7; D is ambiguous. Trimming took 0 bases from V and 0 from J, leaving 6 bases between them. The CDR3 loop spans 14 amino acids. Germline CDR1 is MNHEY and CDR2 is SVGAGI. The CDR3 here is CASSYSGPSYEQYF. The CDR3 DNA follows: TGTGCCAGCAGTTACTCTGGACCCTCCTACGAGCAGTACTTC.

This clonotype was found many times. CDR3 amino acids: CSVVYPSTDTQYF. The CDR3 DNA reads TGCAGCGTTGTATATCCTAGCACAGATACGCAGTATTTT. V and J are TRBV29-1 and TRBJ2-3; D ambiguous. Germline V gives CDR1 SQVTM, CDR2 ANQGSEA. Trimming pared 4 bases from V and 0 bases from J, leaving 8 bases between. The CDR3 contains 13 residues.

This chain uses TRBV12-3 or TRBV12-4 with TRBJ1-2, with a possible D match to TRBD1 (6 bases). The V end was cut by 6 bases, the J end by 3 bases, with 11 bases between. The CDR3 length is 13 residues. The CDR3 loop reads CASRGQWYYGYTF. In DNA, the CDR3 is TGTGCCAGCAGAGGACAGTGGTACTATGGCTACACCTTC.

This clonotype was recorded a few times. The V gene is TRBV21-1, the J gene TRBJ1-1; whether TRBD1, the table's D call, matches the DNA was not checked. TRBV21-1 is an annotated pseudogene. The CDR3 has 13 amino acids. Here the CDR3 reads CASSQRGWCEAFF. In nucleotides, the CDR3 is TGTGCCAGCAGCCAACGGGGGTGGTGTGAAGCTTTCTTT.

V usage is TRBV2 and J usage is TRBJ2-7, with no clear D. Trimming left V 4 bases short and J 5 bases short, with 9 bases between. The CDR3 is 12 amino acids. Germline V gives CDR1 SNHLY, CDR2 FYNNEI. The CDR3 DNA is TGTGCCAGCAGTGTTAGTAGAGACGAGCAGTACTTC. Protein sequence: CASSVSRDEQYF.

This clonotype was detected ten times or more. This chain connects TRBV29-1 to TRBJ2-2, with D perhaps TRBD1 (5 bases). Trimming left V 6 bases short and J 1 base short, with 9 bases between. From germline, CDR1 is SQVTM and CDR2 ANQGSEA. The CDR3 totals 13 residues. CDR3 sequence (DNA): TGCAGCGTAATTGGACAGAACACCGGGGAGCTGTTTTTT. Translation gives CSVIGQNTGELFF.

This clonotype was recorded at least ten times. CDR3 residues: CASSLSIAGEFDEQFF. The DNA for the CDR3 is TGTGCCAGCAGTTTAAGTATAGCGGGGGAGTTTGATGAGCAGTTCTTC. The chain links TRBV28 to TRBJ2-1, with 9 nucleotides matching TRBD2. The junction had 10 bases not matched to a gene; V was cut back by 2 bases and J by 8 bases. Germline V lookup: CDR1 MDHEN, CDR2 SYDVKM. The CDR3 is 16 amino acids.

This clonotype has at least ten counts. This chain uses TRBV19 with TRBJ2-2; either TRBD1 or TRBD2 may fit D (5 bases each). The CDR3 is 15 residues long. Per the germline V gene, CDR1 is LNHDA and CDR2 is SQIVND (reference sequence). V lost 5 bases, J lost 4 bases, and 14 bases lay in between. The CDR3 DNA reads TGTGCCAGTAGTCCCGCAGGGAGAGGCACCGGGGAGCTGTTTTTT. This translates into CASSPAGRGTGELFF.

This clonotype came up a few times. This chain uses TRBV30 with TRBJ2-1; TRBD2 is a possible D gene (6 bases). Germline CDR1 reads GTSNPN; CDR2 reads SVGIG (reference sequence). The CDR3 is made up of 13 amino acids. V lost 0 bases and J 10 bases, leaving 13 bases between the germline ends. The CDR3 DNA sequence: TGTGCCTGGAGTGTAACGCGGGGCGTAGAGCAGTTCTTC. Protein product: CAWSVTRGVEQFF. The whole variable domain, remainder taken from reference TRBV30 and TRBJ2-1, is SQTIHQWPATLVQPVGSPLSLECTVEGTSNPNLYWYRQAAGRGLQLLFYSVGIGQISSEVPQNLSASRPQDRQFILSSKKLLLSDSGFYLCAWSVTRGVEQFFGPGTRLTVL.

This clonotype was picked up a small number of times. The chain links TRBV21-1 to TRBJ2-7; no check of the table's D call, TRBD1, against the DNA was made. TRBV21-1 is recorded as a pseudogene. CDR3 length: 15 residues. Here the CDR3 DNA reads TGTGCCAGCAGCCCTGGGGGCGGGAGCGAAGACGAGCAGTACTTC. As protein: CASSPGGGSEDEQYF.

CDR3 residues: CASSGRPTLSYEQYF. DNA for the CDR3: TGTGCCAGCAGCGGCCGGCCAACCCTCTCCTACGAGCAGTACTTC. This chain links TRBV5-5 with TRBJ2-7; no clear D. Trimming left V 4 bases short and J 0 bases short, with 14 bases between. The germline V gene has CDR1 SGHKS and CDR2 YYEKEE (reference sequence). The CDR3 spans 15 residues.